Here is one TCR beta chain with its context. This clone was found once. Which antigen it targets is not known. No much larger clone exists at a distance of one base, and base qualities are not known. The sample comes from a study of cytomegalovirus exposure and HLA in healthy donors (dated by TCRdb to 2016 to 2017). Some background on the complete study: An earlier analysis of 587 of the donors reported over 250 Gb of sequence data and 117 million unique TCR beta sequences obtained from around 180 million T cells. Rather than using new phenotypic data, the later analysis identified candidate immune exposures from TCR beta sequences and from how often those sequences occurred across donors. Across around 400 genotyped donors of the cohort, an average of about 220,000 unique TCR beta nucleotide sequences per donor were sequenced, and roughly 20% of those sequences were non-productive. The aim of the study was to test whether cataloging public T cell receptors could identify signatures of past pathogen exposure. Besides the first cohort of about 730 subjects, a separate validation cohort made up of roughly 120 different subjects was used. About 320 gigabases of sequencing data and around 87 million unique TCR sequences were included in an early release covering under 650 HLA-typed donors. Roughly 5 DR-DQ haplotypes were treated as single units for association and clustering because of strong linkage in the cohort. Every discovery cohort repertoire had been produced on one sequencing platform. An earlier analysis of about 600 of the donors used high-throughput TCR beta sequencing to judge whether each TCR beta V gene segment behaved as functional or pseudogenic. Among the roughly 390 genotyped donors, roughly 80% belonged to the genetic ancestry cluster associated with self-reported Caucasian donors. To predict cytomegalovirus infection status, the study combined high-throughput TCR immunosequencing, statistical association of individual TCRs with disease status, and machine learning. The number of donors typed differed by locus, with roughly 629-640 for A, B, C, DRB1 and DQB1, more than 500 for DQA1, about 610 for DPA1, and 472 for DPB1. Genome-wide SNP genotypes for about 60% of the roughly 670 donors were used in a later genetic analysis, which treated that subset as a discovery cohort. In a later analysis, previously published TCR beta repertoires from about 670 donors were re-analyzed and high-resolution HLA genotyping was added so that TCR occurrence patterns could be studied. HLA typing included class I and class II loci at four-digit resolution. Donor age, sex, ethnicity and CMV serostatus were collected together with the repertoire data. The study profiled the T cell repertoires of hundreds of subjects by immunosequencing and related them to cytomegalovirus serostatus. The investigation overall reported the following: At a false discovery rate of 0.05, a later analysis linked fewer than 20,000 TCR beta sequences to specific HLA alleles. Because HLA typing was unavailable for some donors at each locus, only the typed subset was used in association tests. The classifier was reported to diagnose cytomegalovirus status with high specificity and sensitivity in both the original and validation cohorts. A later genetic analysis associated a missense DCLRE1C variant with V-gene and J-gene trimming of TCR beta chains, and an independent cohort replicated the association. Roughly uniform sequencing depth across donors was assumed in presence/absence analyses, although this assumption may not hold. Some IMGT-functional V segments, including TRBV6-2 and TRBV6-3, could not be told apart with the 87-base-pair reads, so those segments were excluded. According to the authors, the approach could potentially be generalized to other disease states and immunological phenotypes. In a later analysis, TCR association rates were found to vary across HLA loci, with the most associated TCRs seen for DRB1 alleles and the fewest for HLA-C alleles. A group of highly shared sequence variants was considered likely to be a technical artifact of the sequencing pipeline. A further reported finding was that TCR beta sequences accurately predicted the HLA-A and HLA-B alleles for most subjects in the first cohort. In a later analysis, HLA-associated TCR beta chains showed more clonal expansion and lower generation probabilities than non-associated chains that were equally common. A few of the identified cytomegalovirus-associated TCR beta chains were confirmed in vitro to be specific for cytomegalovirus antigens. A later genetic analysis reported fewer N-insertions in productive TCRs among donors in an Asian-associated ancestry cluster than the roughly 640-donor mean. In an earlier analysis of 587 of the donors, most TCR beta V segments appeared in productive rearrangements about 90% or about 30% of the time, broadly matching IMGT annotations. The study gave a list of under 200 TCR beta chains associated with cytomegalovirus. In this cohort, only TCR beta chains were sequenced, and detectable features were limited by the absence of alpha or paired-chain data. Most TCR sequences were observed very rarely across donors, whereas some public TCRs were present in many individuals. The earlier analysis of approximately 590 of the donors excluded 15 to 20 rarely observed V segments, including chromosome 9 orphons, because counts were too low. The only immune exposure information available for the cohort was CMV serostatus. In a later analysis, most CMV-associated TCR beta chains were found to appear HLA-restricted, with HLA associations seemingly driven largely by CMV exposure. In a later analysis, several top co-occurrence clusters were reported to appear linked to parvovirus B19, influenza, CMV and Epstein-Barr virus. Strong co-occurrence of HLA alleles, especially DR and DQ, made assigning TCR associations to individual alleles difficult. Correlated functional status among segregating V segments might be attributable to linkage disequilibrium, but an unknown experimental factor could not be ruled out.

Cut back by 2 bases and 4 bases, the V and J ends lie 14 bases apart. The CDR3 measures 16 amino acids from cysteine to phenylalanine. Here the CDR3 DNA is all that survives: 48 bases in frame from base 1. CDR1 MNHEY and CDR2 SVGAGI were looked up in the germline V gene. Libraries were made using the immunoSEQ multiplex PCR assay. For the multiplex PCR, a mixture combining 60 forward primers for TCR Vbeta segments and 13 reverse primers for TCR Jbeta segments was used. The CDR3 region of rearranged TCR beta genes was amplified from genomic DNA by a multiplex PCR assay. The amplified TCR beta libraries were sequenced on the Illumina HiSeq System as 87-base-pair reads. The study's processing was this. A later analysis counted about 80 million unique TCR beta chains across the 650 to 700 repertoires, and around 12 million of these chains were shared by at least two donors. Raw reads were error-corrected and collapsed into unique sequences with a nearest-neighbor algorithm that merged closely related sequences to remove PCR and sequencing errors. Alignment of CDR3 sequences to IMGT reference sequences was used to assign V, D and J gene segments. Each retained sequence needed at least a six-nucleotide match to both a V gene segment and a J gene segment. Rearrangements were called productive when the CDR3 lacked stop codons and stayed in frame with V and J; all others were non-productive. Following IMGT convention, CDR3 was defined as the stretch from the second conserved V-encoded cysteine up to the conserved J-encoded phenylalanine. Sequences without an unambiguous match to a single V gene segment were excluded from the earlier analysis of about 600 of the donors. In an earlier analysis of roughly 600 of the donors, a V segment was called functional when productive rearrangements were above 56.7%, and segregating when the standard deviation between donors exceeded 5%. To diagnose cytomegalovirus status from the catalog of TCR beta chain sequences, a statistical classification framework was built. In a later analysis, V and J genes were assigned by comparing TCR nucleotide sequences against IMGT/GENE-DB human TR gene sequences. A later analysis assigned CDR3 sequences and most-parsimonious VDJ recombination scenarios with the TCRdist pipeline. A later analysis defined each TCR beta chain by its CDR3 amino acid sequence plus V-gene family, and excluded reads lacking a unique V-gene family. In a later analysis, nearly 600 highly shared, low-generation-probability nucleotide sequences were removed to address suspected cross-contamination and a sequencing artifact. In a later analysis, a clonal expansion index was calculated for each public chain from normalized within-repertoire ranks of inferred template counts. A later analysis computed generation probabilities with a VDJ recombination model fitted to out-of-frame rearrangements, and checked the results against IGoR. Hypergeometric tests were used in a later analysis to score TCR-TCR, TCR-HLA and TCR-CMV co-occurrence, with a repertoire-size bias correction applied to the TCR pairs. A later analysis estimated false discovery rates by permuting HLA or CMV assignments 20 times. In a later analysis, co-occurring TCRs were grouped using DBSCAN, and TCRdist sequence similarity was added for clustering within HLA-allele-positive subsets. Repertoires with fewer than 30,000 or more than 120,000 public chains, plus five repertoires with anomalous nucleotide sharing, were excluded from co-occurrence clustering. TCRdb's version of the immuneACCESS table is confined to in-frame rearrangements and falls short of the full clone set. An unresolved V gene accounts for under half of the shortfall where checked; the remainder is of unknown origin. The DNA was the basis for D and trimming; V, J and clone size are from that table. The sample table records approximately 150,000 clones; about three quarters of these occur just once. The ten largest clones add up to under 8% of the sample.

The cohort consisted of 600 to 700 healthy bone marrow donors. At the time of sampling, all cohort members were nominally healthy, though unrecorded immune exposures were likely present. The donor tested CMV seropositive and was one of the 289 seropositive cohort members. A peripheral blood sample was collected from each donor, and TCR beta sequencing was performed on peripheral blood mononuclear cells. Genomic DNA extraction from the blood cell samples was performed with the Qiagen DNeasy Blood Extraction Kit. Sequencing was done on a sample of PBMCs. This TCR derives from a man aged 40-55 years in good health and CMV-seropositive. The V and J genes are TRBV6-5 and TRBJ2-2; the D region possibly corresponds to TRBD1 (5 bases align). The CDR3 is CASSYGAGPSTGELFF. The DNA reads TGTGCCAGCAGTTACGGGGCCGGACCTTCCACCGGGGAGCTGTTTTTT.